One sample yielded the 24 T cell receptor beta chains listed below, sequenced in a study of cytomegalovirus exposure and HLA in healthy donors. Libraries were prepared by immunoSEQ multiplex PCR; TCRdb keeps only in-frame clonotypes and omits some of them. The repertoire holds around 150,000 clones, with about 90% as singletons. The sample taken for sequencing was PBMCs. The receptors shown here come from a woman aged 25 to 39 in good health and CMV-seronegative.

The chain uses TRBV5-1 and TRBJ2-5; TRBD2 matches at 13 bases. Germline V gene data show CDR1 as SGHRS and CDR2 as YFSETQ. The V gene end was trimmed by 4 bases and the J gene end by 2 bases; junction bases not matched to a gene: 5. The CDR3 covers 16 residues. For the CDR3, the DNA is TGCGCCAGCAGCGGGTTGACTAGCGGGGGGCAAGAGACCCAGTACTTC. Its protein is CASSGLTSGGQETQYF.

The chain carries TRBV6-6 and TRBJ1-4, with TRBD1 identical over 9 bases. The CDR3 sequence is 13 residues long. Per the germline V gene, CDR1 is MNHNY and CDR2 is SVGAGI (reference sequence). V trimming: 6 bases; J trimming: 8 bases; junction bases outside the gene matches: 4. CDR3 DNA: TGTGCCAGCAGGGGACAGGGAAACGAAAAACTGTTTTTT. It encodes CASRGQGNEKLFF.

The chain joins TRBV4-3 to TRBJ1-2; 9 bases match TRBD1. Germline-derived CDR1 and CDR2 are LGHNA and YSLEER. The CDR3 has 15 amino acids. V lost 0 bases and J lost 6; bases outside the gene matches: 5. The CDR3 sequence is CASSQDRDRGNGYTF. In DNA form, the CDR3 reads TGCGCCAGCAGCCAAGATCGAGACAGGGGGAATGGCTACACCTTC.

This clone has a handful of counts. The chain recombines TRBV25-1 with TRBJ1-2, with D unresolved. This CDR3 spans 13 amino acids. V gave up 3 bases and J gave up 4 bases, with 9 bases separating them. Germline V gene sequence: CDR1 MGHDK, CDR2 SYGVNS. CDR3 sequence: CASSDLEPYGYTF. CDR3 nucleotides: TGTGCCAGCAGTGATCTTGAACCCTATGGCTACACCTTC.

The DNA for the CDR3 is TGTGCCAGCGACAGGGGAGGATCTAACTATGGCTACACCTTC. Translated, it gives CASDRGGSNYGYTF. The chain combines TRBV6-1 with TRBJ1-2; 8 nucleotides align to TRBD1. The ends lost 8 bases at V and 0 bases at J; junction bases unmatched: 5. Per the germline V gene, CDR1 is MNHNS and CDR2 is SASEGT. This CDR3 is built from 14 residues.

The chain couples TRBV2 to TRBJ2-5; 7 nucleotides line up with TRBD1. The CDR3 is 15 residues long. J was trimmed by 2 bases and V by 4 bases; bases with no gene match: 7. The V gene's germline CDR1 is SNHLY and CDR2 FYNNEI. The CDR3 is CASSGPGQLQETQYF. DNA for the CDR3: TGTGCCAGCAGTGGCCCGGGACAGTTACAAGAGACCCAGTACTTC.

The chain's CDR3 is CASSLVAGGPGELFF. The CDR3 DNA reads TGTGCCAGCAGCTTGGTAGCGGGAGGGCCCGGGGAGCTGTTTTTT. V usage is TRBV5-6 and J usage is TRBJ2-2; TRBD2 matches 11 bases. With 0 bases clipped from V and 6 bases from J, the junction kept 1 base outside the gene matches. This CDR3 is built from 15 residues. Germline CDR1 is SGHDT and CDR2 is YYEEEE.

The genes are TRBV7-2 and TRBJ2-7, with 7 positions matching TRBD2. The CDR3 runs 16 residues. V was clipped by 0 bases and J by 5 bases; unmatched bases: 10. Germline CDR1 is SGHTA and CDR2 is FQGNSA. Here the CDR3 DNA reads TGTGCCAGCAGCTTAGCACTGGCGGGAGTCATCCACGAGCAGTACTTC. Protein sequence: CASSLALAGVIHEQYF.

This chain uses TRBV4-3 with TRBJ2-1; unclear D gene. With 0 bases removed from V and 7 bases from J, the gap between germline ends came to 13 bases. The CDR3 is 15 amino acids. From germline, CDR1 is LGHNA and CDR2 YSLEER. The CDR3 reads CASSQDGIARNEQFF. In DNA form, the CDR3 reads TGCGCCAGCAGCCAAGATGGTATAGCCCGTAATGAGCAGTTCTTC.

The gene calls are TRBV6-6 and TRBJ2-7, with TRBD2 identical over 7 bases. Trimming removed 5 bases from V and 5 bases from J; junction bases left unmatched: 9. CDR1 is MNHNY, CDR2 SVGAGI, per germline (reference sequence). There are 14 residues in the CDR3. Here the CDR3 DNA reads TGTGCCAGCAGTGACGCTAGCGGCGGGAACGAGCAGTACTTC. It codes for CASSDASGGNEQYF.

The rearrangement joins TRBV7-2 to TRBJ1-1; no reliable D call. Germline lookup yields CDR1 SGHTA and CDR2 FQGNSA. The CDR3 runs 15 residues. V was pared by 1 base and J by 0 bases, with 9 bases between. The CDR3 DNA reads as TGTGCCAGCAGCTTAGACTTATTCTTGAACACTGAAGCTTTCTTT. It specifies CASSLDLFLNTEAFF. The complete variable domain, with remaining parts taken from reference TRBV7-2 and TRBJ1-1, reads GAGVSQSPSNKVTEKGKDVELRCDPISGHTALYWYRQSLGQGLEFLIYFQGNSAPDKSGLPSDRFSAERTGGSVSTLTIQRTQQEDSAVYLCASSLDLFLNTEAFFGQGTRLTVV.

The rearrangement uses TRBV18 and TRBJ1-5; D gene uncertain. The CDR3 is made up of 15 amino acids. V was shortened by 3 bases and J by 3 bases, with 12 bases between the two germline ends. CDR1 is KGHSH and CDR2 is LQKENI in the germline V gene. The CDR3 is CASSPDSALNQPQHF. The CDR3 DNA sequence: TGTGCCAGCTCACCTGATTCGGCCCTCAATCAGCCCCAGCATTTT.

Written as DNA, the CDR3 is TGCGCCAGCAGCCCCCGACTAGCGGGGGGCCAGAACACCGGGGAGCTGTTTTTT. Translation: CASSPRLAGGQNTGELFF. The V call is TRBV4-3, the J call TRBJ2-2; TRBD2 aligns across 13 bases. Germline V gives CDR1 LGHNA, CDR2 YSLEER. V dropped 4 bases and J dropped 1; count of bases not matched to a gene: 6. The CDR3 contains 18 residues.

The sample holds one count of this clone. The chain combines TRBV4-3 with TRBJ1-1; no clear D gene. Germline CDR1 is LGHNA and CDR2 is YSLEER. Trimming left V 1 base short and J 5 bases short, with 8 bases between. The CDR3 length is 13 residues. The CDR3 reads CASSQGRWTEAFF. CDR3 DNA sequence: TGCGCCAGCAGCCAAGGGCGGTGGACTGAAGCTTTCTTT.

This clone was seen once. The V call is TRBV4-2, the J call TRBJ1-5, with a possible D match to TRBD1 (5 bases). Germline V CDR1 and CDR2: LGHNA, YNFKEQ. Trimming stripped 0 bases from V and 1 base from J, with 10 bases between. This CDR3 spans 16 amino acids. The chain's CDR3 is CASSQDRGGSNQPQHF. The CDR3 DNA is TGTGCCAGCAGCCAAGATCGGGGGGGGAGCAATCAGCCCCAGCATTTT.

The V gene is TRBV19, the J gene TRBJ2-5, with 7 nucleotides matching TRBD1. The germline CDR1 and CDR2 sequences are LNHDA and SQIVND (reference sequence). The trim removed 5 bases at V and 2 bases at J, leaving 5 bases unmatched. This CDR3 comprises 14 residues. The CDR3 coding sequence is TGTGCCAGTAGTTACCCGGGACAGCAAGAGACCCAGTACTTC. Its translation is CASSYPGQQETQYF.

The CDR3 DNA follows: TGTGCCAGCTCACCGGGAGGACAGGGGATGAGCACTGAAGCTTTCTTT. Protein product: CASSPGGQGMSTEAFF. The V gene is TRBV18, the J gene TRBJ1-1, with 9 bases matching TRBD1. The ends lost 3 bases at V and 4 bases at J; junction bases unmatched: 9. Germline CDR1 and CDR2: KGHSH and LQKENI. The CDR3 totals 16 residues.

The V and J genes are TRBV5-4 and TRBJ2-3; no firm D call. Germline values: CDR1 SGHNT, CDR2 YYREEE (reference sequence). The CDR3 is made up of 13 amino acids. The V end was cut by 1 base, the J end by 3 bases, with 6 bases between. CDR3 amino acids: CASSLSHTDTQYF. The DNA of the CDR3 is TGTGCCAGCAGCTTGTCTCATACAGATACGCAGTATTTT.

This chain links TRBV9 with TRBJ1-1, with TRBD1 as a possible D gene (6 bases). V was cut by 3 bases and J by 6 bases, with 15 bases left in between. The V gene's germline CDR1 is SGDLS and CDR2 YYNGEE. This CDR3 has 14 residues. CDR3 protein: CASSAGGGPAEAFF. The CDR3 bases are TGTGCCAGCAGCGCCGGTGGGGGGCCGGCTGAAGCTTTCTTT.

This chain connects TRBV28 to TRBJ2-7; 7 nucleotides align to TRBD2. Germline assignment: CDR1 MDHEN and CDR2 SYDVKM. The CDR3 loop spans 12 amino acids. The ends lost 10 bases at V and 6 bases at J; junction bases unmatched: 9. CDR3 region: CAISASGPEQYF. The CDR3 bases are TGTGCCATCTCGGCTAGCGGCCCCGAGCAGTACTTC.

V and J are TRBV7-9 and TRBJ2-7; the D call may be TRBD1 or TRBD2 (5 bases each). CDR3 length: 14 amino acids. Trimming shortened V by 3 bases and J by 0 bases, and 9 bases separated the two germline ends. The V gene's germline CDR1 is SEHNR and CDR2 FQNEAQ (reference sequence). This CDR3 is CASSLGTDSYEQYF. DNA for the CDR3: TGTGCCAGCAGCTTGGGGACGGACTCCTACGAGCAGTACTTC. Full variable domain (missing parts from reference TRBV7-9 and TRBJ2-7): DTGVSQNPRHKITKRGQNVTFRCDPISEHNRLYWYRQTLGQGPEFLTYFQNEAQLEKSRLLSDRFSAERPKGSFSTLEIQRTEQGDSAMYLCASSLGTDSYEQYFGPGTRLTVT.

In nucleotides, the CDR3 is TGTGCCAGCAGCAGACTAGTAGCAGAGACCCAGTACTTC. The encoded protein is CASSRLVAETQYF. The chain employs TRBV5-6 and TRBJ2-5; possibly TRBD2 for D (6 bases). The V end was cut by 4 bases, the J end by 4 bases, with 11 bases between. Germline CDR1 SGHDT, CDR2 YYEEEE. The CDR3 contains 13 residues.

The chain uses TRBV27 and TRBJ2-1; 9 bases fit TRBD2. Germline V gives CDR1 MNHEY, CDR2 SMNVEV (reference sequence). This CDR3 has 16 amino acids. The V segment lost 1 base and the J segment 7 bases; nucleotides outside the gene matches: 8. DNA for the CDR3: TGTGCCAGCAGTTTATTACGTAGCGGGGGCGCTAATGAGCAGTTCTTC. It codes for CASSLLRSGGANEQFF.

V usage is TRBV7-3 and J usage is TRBJ2-3; D possibly corresponds to TRBD1 (5 bases). The CDR3 sequence is 12 residues long. Trimming stripped 2 bases from V and 6 bases from J, with 6 bases between. The germline CDR1 and CDR2 sequences are SGHTA and FQGTGA. For the CDR3, the DNA is TGTGCCAGCAGCTTAGGGGCCGATACGCAGTATTTT. Its protein product is CASSLGADTQYF.